A few counts support the clone carrying this T cell receptor beta chain. What it binds is unknown. This CDR3 is built from 14 residues. Germline CDR1 reads MNHEY; CDR2 reads SVGAGI. Trimming removed 6 bases from V and 8 bases from J; junction bases left unmatched: 11. The data belong to a study of T cell repertoires in cytomegalovirus infection. Looking at the study overall: Matching HLA type, along with CMV infection, was indicated by public TCR beta signatures. Study findings and constraints: HLA-C-restricted CMV clonotypes gave the most frequent clonotype in two of eight donors. CMV carriers having the relevant HLA were flagged by cumulative public TCR beta family frequency.

MiXCR, run by TCRdb on the reads, gives a single entry per CDR3 protein. The sample lists roughly 600,000 distinct CDR3 sequences; 24% were seen once. This TCR came from a human donor in good health (CMV status not recorded). Some clones in this sample may be carry-over from other donors' samples. V usage is TRBV6-5 and J usage is TRBJ1-2, with TRBD1 matching over 8 bases. Sequencing was performed on CD8+ T cells from PBMCs. The CDR3 protein is CASRNHRGGGGYTF. CDR3 bases: TGTGCCAGCAGGAACCACAGGGGGGGCGGGGGCTACACCTTC.